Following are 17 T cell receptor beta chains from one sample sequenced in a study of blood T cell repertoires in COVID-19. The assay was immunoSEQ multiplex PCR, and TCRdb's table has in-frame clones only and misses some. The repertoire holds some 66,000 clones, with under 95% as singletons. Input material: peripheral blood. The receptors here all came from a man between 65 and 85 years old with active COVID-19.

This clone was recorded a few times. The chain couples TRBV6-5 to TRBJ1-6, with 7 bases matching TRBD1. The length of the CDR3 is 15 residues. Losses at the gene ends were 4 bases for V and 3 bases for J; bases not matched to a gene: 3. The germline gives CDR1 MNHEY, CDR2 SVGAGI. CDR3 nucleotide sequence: TGTGCCAGCAGTTTGGACAGGAACTATAATTCACCCCTCCACTTT. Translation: CASSLDRNYNSPLHF.

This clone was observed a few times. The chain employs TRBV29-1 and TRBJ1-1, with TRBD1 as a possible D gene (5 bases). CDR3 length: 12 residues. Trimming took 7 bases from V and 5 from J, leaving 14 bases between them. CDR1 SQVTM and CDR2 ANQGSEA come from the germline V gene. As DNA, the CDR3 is TGCAGCGCCCACAGGTCCTCAACTGAAGCTTTCTTT. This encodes CSAHRSSTEAFF.

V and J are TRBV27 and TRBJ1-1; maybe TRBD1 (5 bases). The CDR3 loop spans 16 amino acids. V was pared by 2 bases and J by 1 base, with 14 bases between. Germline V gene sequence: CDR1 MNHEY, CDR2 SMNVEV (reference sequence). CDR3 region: CASSLMGLARNTEAFF. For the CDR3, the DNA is TGTGCCAGCAGTTTAATGGGACTCGCGAGGAACACTGAAGCTTTCTTT.

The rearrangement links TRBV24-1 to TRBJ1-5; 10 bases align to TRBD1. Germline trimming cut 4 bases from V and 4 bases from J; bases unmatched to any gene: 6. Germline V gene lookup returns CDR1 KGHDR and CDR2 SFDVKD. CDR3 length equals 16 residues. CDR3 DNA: TGTGCCACCAGTGAGACCGGGACAGGGGTAAATCAGCCCCAGCATTTT. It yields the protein CATSETGTGVNQPQHF.

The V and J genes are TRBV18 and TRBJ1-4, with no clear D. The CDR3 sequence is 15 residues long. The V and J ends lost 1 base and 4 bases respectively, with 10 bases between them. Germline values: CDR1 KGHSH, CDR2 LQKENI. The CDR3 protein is CASSPLTGNNEKLFF. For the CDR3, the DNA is TGTGCCAGCTCACCACTTACGGGGAATAATGAAAAACTGTTTTTT.

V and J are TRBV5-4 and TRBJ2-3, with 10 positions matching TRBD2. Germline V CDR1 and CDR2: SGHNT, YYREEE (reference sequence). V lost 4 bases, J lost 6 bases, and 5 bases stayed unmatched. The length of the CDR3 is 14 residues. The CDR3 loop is CASSLAGVLDTQYF. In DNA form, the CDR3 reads TGTGCCAGCAGCCTAGCGGGGGTACTGGATACGCAGTATTTT. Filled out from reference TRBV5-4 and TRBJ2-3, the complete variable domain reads ETGVTQSPTHLIKTRGQQVTLRCSSQSGHNTVSWYQQALGQGPQFIFQYYREEENGRGNFPPRFSGLQFPNYSSELNVNALELDDSALYLCASSLAGVLDTQYFGPGTRLTVL.

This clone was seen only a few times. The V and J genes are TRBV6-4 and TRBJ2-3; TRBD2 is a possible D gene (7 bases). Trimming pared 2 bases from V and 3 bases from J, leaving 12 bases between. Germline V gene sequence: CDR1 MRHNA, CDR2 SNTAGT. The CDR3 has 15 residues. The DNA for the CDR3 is TGTGCCAGCAGTGACGGGGGGGGCGCTACAGATACGCAGTATTTT. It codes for CASSDGGGATDTQYF.

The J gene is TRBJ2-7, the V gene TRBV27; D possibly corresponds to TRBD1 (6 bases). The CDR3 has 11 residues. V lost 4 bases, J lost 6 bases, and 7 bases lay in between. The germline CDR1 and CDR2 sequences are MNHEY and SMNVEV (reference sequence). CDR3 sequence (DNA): TGTGCCAGCAGTTCAGGGGCCGAGCAGTACTTC. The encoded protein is CASSSGAEQYF.

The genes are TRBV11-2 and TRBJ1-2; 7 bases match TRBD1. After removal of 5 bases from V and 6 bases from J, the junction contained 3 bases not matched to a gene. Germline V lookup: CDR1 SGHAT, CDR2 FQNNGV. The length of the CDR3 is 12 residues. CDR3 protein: CASSRQGNGYTF. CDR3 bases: TGTGCCAGCAGCCGACAGGGTAATGGCTACACCTTC.

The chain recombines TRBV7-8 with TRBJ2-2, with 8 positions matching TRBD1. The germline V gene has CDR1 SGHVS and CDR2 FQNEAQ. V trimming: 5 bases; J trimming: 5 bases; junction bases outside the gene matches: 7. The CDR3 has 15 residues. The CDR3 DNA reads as TGTGCCAGCAGCCGAGGGACAGGTAGAACCGGGGAGCTGTTTTTT. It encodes CASSRGTGRTGELFF.

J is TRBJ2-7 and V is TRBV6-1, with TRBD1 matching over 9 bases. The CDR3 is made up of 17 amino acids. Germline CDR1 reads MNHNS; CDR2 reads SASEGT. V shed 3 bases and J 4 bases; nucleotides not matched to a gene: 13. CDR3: CASSDQGTGGARYEQYV. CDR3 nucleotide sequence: TGTGCCAGCAGTGACCAGGGAACAGGGGGCGCCAGGTACGAGCAGTACGTC.

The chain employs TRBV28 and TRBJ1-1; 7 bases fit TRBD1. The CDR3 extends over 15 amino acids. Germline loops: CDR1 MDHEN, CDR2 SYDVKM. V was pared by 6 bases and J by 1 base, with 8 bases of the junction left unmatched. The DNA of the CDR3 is TGTGCCAGCAGAAAGAACAGGGGCCAGAACACTGAAGCTTTCTTT. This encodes CASRKNRGQNTEAFF.

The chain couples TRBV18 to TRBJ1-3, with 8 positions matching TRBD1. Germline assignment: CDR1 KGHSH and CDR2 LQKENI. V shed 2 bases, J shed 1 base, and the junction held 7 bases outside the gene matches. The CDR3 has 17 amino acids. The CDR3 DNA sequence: TGTGCCAGCTCACCATTGCAGGGGGCTAAGTCTGGAAACACCATATATTTT. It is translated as CASSPLQGAKSGNTIYF.

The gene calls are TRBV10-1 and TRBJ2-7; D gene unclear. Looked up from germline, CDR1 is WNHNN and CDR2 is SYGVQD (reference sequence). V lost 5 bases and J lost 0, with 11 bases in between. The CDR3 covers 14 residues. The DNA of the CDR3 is TGCGCCAGCAGTCTGCGGATCCCCTCCTACGAGCAGTACTTC. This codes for CASSLRIPSYEQYF.

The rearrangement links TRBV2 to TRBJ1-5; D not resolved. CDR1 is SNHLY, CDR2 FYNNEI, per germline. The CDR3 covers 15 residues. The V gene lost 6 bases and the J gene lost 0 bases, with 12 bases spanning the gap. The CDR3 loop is CASSVTLYSNQPQHF. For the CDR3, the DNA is TGTGCCAGCAGCGTCACATTGTATAGCAATCAGCCCCAGCATTTT.

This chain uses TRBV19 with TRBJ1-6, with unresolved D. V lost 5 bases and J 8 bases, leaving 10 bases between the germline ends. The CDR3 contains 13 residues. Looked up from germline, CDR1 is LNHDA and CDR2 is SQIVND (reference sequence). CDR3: CASSETSDSPLHF. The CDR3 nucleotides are TGTGCCAGTAGTGAGACAAGTGATTCACCCCTCCACTTT.

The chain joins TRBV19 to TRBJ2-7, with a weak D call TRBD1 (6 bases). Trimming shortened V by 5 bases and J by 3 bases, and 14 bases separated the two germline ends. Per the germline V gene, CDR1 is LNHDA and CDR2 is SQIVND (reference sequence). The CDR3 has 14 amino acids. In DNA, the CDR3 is TGTGCCAGTAGTCGTAGACAGGCCGACTACGAGCAGTACTTC. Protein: CASSRRQADYEQYF.